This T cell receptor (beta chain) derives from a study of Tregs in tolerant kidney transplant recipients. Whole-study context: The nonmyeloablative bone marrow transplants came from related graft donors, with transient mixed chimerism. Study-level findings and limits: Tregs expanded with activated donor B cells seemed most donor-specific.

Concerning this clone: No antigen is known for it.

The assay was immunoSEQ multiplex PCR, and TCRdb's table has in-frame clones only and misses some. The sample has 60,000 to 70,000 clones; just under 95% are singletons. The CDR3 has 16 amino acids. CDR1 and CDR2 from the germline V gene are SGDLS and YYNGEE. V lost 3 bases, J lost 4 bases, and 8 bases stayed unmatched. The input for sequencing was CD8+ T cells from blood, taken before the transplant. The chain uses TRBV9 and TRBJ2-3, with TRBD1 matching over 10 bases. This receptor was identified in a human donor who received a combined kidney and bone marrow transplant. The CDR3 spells CASSAEGGQGPDTQYF. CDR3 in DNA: TGTGCCAGCAGCGCTGAAGGGGGACAGGGGCCAGATACGCAGTATTTT.